These T cell receptor beta chains were read from a single sample in a study of cytomegalovirus exposure and HLA in healthy donors. Assay: immunoSEQ multiplex PCR; the TCRdb copy retains only in-frame clones and omits some. The sample carries about 150,000 clones, more than 9.5% recorded once. Material for sequencing was PBMCs. The source is a man aged 50 to 59 in good health and CMV-seronegative. Each CDR3 is given without its conserved first and last residue. The D gene is left open where the match is weak.

D: TRBD2; V: TRBV4-2; J: TRBJ2-7; CDR3: ASSRSGTSGGLSYEQY
D: .; V: TRBV18; J: TRBJ1-5; CDR3: ASSEGTPNQPQH
D: .; V: TRBV7-3; J: TRBJ1-4; CDR3: ASSLTSGSNEKLF
D: TRBD1; V: TRBV6-5; J: TRBJ2-7; CDR3: ASSKPGQGAYEQY
D: .; V: TRBV30; J: TRBJ1-1; CDR3: AWSREAF
D: TRBD1; V: TRBV19; J: TRBJ2-1; CDR3: ASSLGQARNEQF
D: .; V: TRBV6-5; J: TRBJ1-1; CDR3: ASRPGLGNTEAF
D: .; V: TRBV6-1; J: TRBJ1-5; CDR3: ASSGYTGTSQPQH
D: .; V: TRBV7-9; J: TRBJ1-4; CDR3: ASSLMAGAANEKLF
D: .; V: TRBV5-6; J: TRBJ2-3; CDR3: ASSLAGVADTQY
D: .; V: TRBV30; J: TRBJ1-5; CDR3: AWSSVYSNQPQH
D: .; V: TRBV30; J: TRBJ1-2; CDR3: AWKPDKMGRRGYT
D: TRBD2; V: TRBV29-1; J: TRBJ2-1; CDR3: SVEEGTSPSDEQF
D: TRBD1; V: TRBV5-1; J: TRBJ1-1; CDR3: ASSLRTGATEAF
D: .; V: TRBV19; J: TRBJ2-1; CDR3: ASSKGSGSPPQF
D: .; V: TRBV29-1; J: TRBJ2-5; CDR3: SALPPRGETQY
D: TRBD2; V: TRBV7-3; J: TRBJ2-7; CDR3: ASSPGLAVPYEQY
D: .; V: TRBV30; J: TRBJ1-5; CDR3: AWNTGLYQPQH
D: .; V: TRBV19; J: TRBJ2-5; CDR3: ASSGRRGQETQY
D: TRBD1; V: TRBV11-2; J: TRBJ1-3; CDR3: ASSAGDRDRNTIY
D: .; V: TRBV15; J: TRBJ2-5; CDR3: ATSRDGVSGETQY
D: TRBD1; V: TRBV19; J: TRBJ1-5; CDR3: ASSIGTGPPNQPQH
D: .; V: TRBV29-1; J: TRBJ2-5; CDR3: SVTTGQETQY
D: .; V: TRBV19; J: TRBJ1-1; CDR3: ASSTLSGHLNTEAF
D: TRBD2; V: TRBV27; J: TRBJ2-7; CDR3: ASSPRASGGSYEQY
D: TRBD1; V: TRBV11-2; J: TRBJ1-3; CDR3: ASSWGQNLNTIY
D: .; V: TRBV7-3; J: TRBJ2-6; CDR3: ASSPQGPVRASGANVLT
D: .; V: TRBV15; J: TRBJ1-1; CDR3: ATSREEGIRAEAF
D: TRBD1; V: TRBV11-2; J: TRBJ2-7; CDR3: ASSLTGAVAYEQY
D: .; V: TRBV28; J: TRBJ1-3; CDR3: ASSRHFSGNTIY
D: .; V: TRBV2; J: TRBJ1-5; CDR3: ASTSTTGYSNQPQH